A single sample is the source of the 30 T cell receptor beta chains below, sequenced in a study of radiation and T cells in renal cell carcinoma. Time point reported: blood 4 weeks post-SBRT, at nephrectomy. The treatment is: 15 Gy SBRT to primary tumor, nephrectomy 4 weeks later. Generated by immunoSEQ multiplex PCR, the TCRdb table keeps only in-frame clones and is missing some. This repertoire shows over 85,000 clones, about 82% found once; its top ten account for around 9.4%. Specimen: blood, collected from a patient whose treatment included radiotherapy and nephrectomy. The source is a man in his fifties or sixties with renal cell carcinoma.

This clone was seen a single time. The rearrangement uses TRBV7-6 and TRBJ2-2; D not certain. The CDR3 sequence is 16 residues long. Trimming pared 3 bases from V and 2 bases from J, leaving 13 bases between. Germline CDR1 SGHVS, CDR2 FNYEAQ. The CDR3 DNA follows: TGTGCCAGCAGCTTCGGGCAACGGGTCAACACCGGGGAGCTGTTTTTT. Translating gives CASSFGQRVNTGELFF.

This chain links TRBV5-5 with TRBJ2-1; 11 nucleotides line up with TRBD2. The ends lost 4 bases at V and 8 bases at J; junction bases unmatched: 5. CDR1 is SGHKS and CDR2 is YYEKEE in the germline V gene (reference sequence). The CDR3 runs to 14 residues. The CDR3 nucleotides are TGTGCCAGCAGCGACACTAGCGGGAGCGATGAGCAGTTCTTC. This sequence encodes CASSDTSGSDEQFF.

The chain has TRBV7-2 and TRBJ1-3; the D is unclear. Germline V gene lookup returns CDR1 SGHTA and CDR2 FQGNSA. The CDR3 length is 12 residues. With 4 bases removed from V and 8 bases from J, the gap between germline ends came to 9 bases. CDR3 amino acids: CASSYRADTIYF. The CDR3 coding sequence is TGTGCCAGCAGCTACCGGGCGGACACCATATATTTT.

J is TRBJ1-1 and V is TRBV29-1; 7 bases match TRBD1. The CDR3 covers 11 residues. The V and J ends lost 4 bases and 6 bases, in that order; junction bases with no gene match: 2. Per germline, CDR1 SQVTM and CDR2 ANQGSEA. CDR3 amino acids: CSVVDRAEAFF. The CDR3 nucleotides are TGCAGCGTTGTAGACAGGGCTGAAGCTTTCTTT.

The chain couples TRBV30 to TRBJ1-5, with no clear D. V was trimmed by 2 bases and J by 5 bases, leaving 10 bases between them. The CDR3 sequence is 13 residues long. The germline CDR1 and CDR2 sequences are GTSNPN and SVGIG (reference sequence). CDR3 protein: CAWSPRVYQPQHF. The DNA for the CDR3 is TGTGCCTGGAGTCCGAGGGTATATCAGCCCCAGCATTTT.

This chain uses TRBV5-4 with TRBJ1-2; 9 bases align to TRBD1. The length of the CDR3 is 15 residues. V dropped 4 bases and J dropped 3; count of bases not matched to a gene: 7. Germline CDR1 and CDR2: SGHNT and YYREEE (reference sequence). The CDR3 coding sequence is TGTGCCAGCAGCCGGGGACAGGGATTGGACTATGGCTACACCTTC. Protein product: CASSRGQGLDYGYTF.

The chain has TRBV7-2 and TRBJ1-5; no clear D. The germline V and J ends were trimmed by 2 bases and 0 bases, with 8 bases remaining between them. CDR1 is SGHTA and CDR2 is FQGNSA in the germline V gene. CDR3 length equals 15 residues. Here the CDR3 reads CASSLLVNSNQPQHF. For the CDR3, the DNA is TGTGCCAGCAGCTTACTTGTGAATAGCAATCAGCCCCAGCATTTT.

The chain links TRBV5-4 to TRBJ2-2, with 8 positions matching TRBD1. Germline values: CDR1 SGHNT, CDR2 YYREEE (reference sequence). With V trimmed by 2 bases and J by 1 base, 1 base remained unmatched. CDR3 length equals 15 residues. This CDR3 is CASSFDRGNTGELFF. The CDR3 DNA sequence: TGTGCCAGCAGCTTTGACAGGGGGAACACCGGGGAGCTGTTTTTT.

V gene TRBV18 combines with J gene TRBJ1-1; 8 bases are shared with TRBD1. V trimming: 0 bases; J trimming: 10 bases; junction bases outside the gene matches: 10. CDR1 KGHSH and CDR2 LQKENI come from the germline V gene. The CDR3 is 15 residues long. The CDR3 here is CASSPPPQGGSVAFF. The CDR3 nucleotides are TGTGCCAGCTCACCACCGCCACAGGGGGGCTCCGTAGCTTTCTTT. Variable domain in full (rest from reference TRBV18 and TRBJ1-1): NAGVMQNPRHLVRRRGQEARLRCSPMKGHSHVYWYRQLPEEGLKFMVYLQKENIIDESGMPKERFSAEFPKEGPSILRIQQVVRGDSAAYFCASSPPPQGGSVAFFGQGTRLTVV.

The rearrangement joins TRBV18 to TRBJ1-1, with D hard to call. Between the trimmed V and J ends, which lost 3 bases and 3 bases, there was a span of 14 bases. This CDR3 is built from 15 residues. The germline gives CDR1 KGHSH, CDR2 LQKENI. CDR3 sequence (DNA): TGTGCCAGCTCACCCGGGATCTGGGATCACACTGAAGCTTTCTTT. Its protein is CASSPGIWDHTEAFF.

In DNA form, the CDR3 reads TGTGCCAGCAGACAACTAGGGGGGGACGGCAATCAGCCCCAGCATTTT. It translates to CASRQLGGDGNQPQHF. The chain links TRBV7-2 to TRBJ1-5; TRBD1 might be the D (6 bases). Germline CDR1 is SGHTA and CDR2 is FQGNSA. V was shortened by 6 bases and J by 2 bases, with 17 bases between the two germline ends. The CDR3 runs to 16 residues.

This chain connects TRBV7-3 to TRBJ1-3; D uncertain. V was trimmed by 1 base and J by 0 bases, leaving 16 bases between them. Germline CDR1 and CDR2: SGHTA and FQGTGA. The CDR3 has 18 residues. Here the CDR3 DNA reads TGTGCCAGCAGCTTAAGTCGGCGAGAATCCGACTCTGGAAACACCATATATTTT. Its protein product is CASSLSRRESDSGNTIYF.

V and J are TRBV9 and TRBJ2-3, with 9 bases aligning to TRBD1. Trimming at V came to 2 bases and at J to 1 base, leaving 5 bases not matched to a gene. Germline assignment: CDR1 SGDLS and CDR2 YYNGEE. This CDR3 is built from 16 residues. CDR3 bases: TGTGCCAGCAGCGTCCTAAGGACAGGGGGCACAGATACGCAGTATTTT. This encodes CASSVLRTGGTDTQYF.

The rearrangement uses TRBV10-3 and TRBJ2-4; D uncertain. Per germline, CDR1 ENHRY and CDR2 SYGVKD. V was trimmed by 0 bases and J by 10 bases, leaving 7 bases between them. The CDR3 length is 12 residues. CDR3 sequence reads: CAISESPQIQYF. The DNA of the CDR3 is TGTGCCATCAGTGAGTCGCCGCAAATTCAGTACTTC.

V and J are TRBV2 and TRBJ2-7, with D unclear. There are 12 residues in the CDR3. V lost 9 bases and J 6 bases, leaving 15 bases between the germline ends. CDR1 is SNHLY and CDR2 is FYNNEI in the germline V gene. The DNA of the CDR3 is TGTGCCAGTATCGGGCAACCACGCGAGCAGTACTTC. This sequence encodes CASIGQPREQYF. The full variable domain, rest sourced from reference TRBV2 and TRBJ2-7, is EPEVTQTPSHQVTQMGQEVILRCVPISNHLYFYWYRQILGQKVEFLVSFYNNEISEKSEIFDDQFSVERPDGSNFTLKIRSTKLEDSAMYFCASIGQPREQYFGPGTRLTVT.

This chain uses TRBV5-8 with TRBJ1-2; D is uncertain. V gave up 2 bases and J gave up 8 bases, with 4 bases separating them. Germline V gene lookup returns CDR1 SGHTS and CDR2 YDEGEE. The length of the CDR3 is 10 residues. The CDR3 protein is CASSFYGYTF. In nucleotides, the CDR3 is TGTGCCAGCAGCTTTTACGGCTACACCTTC.

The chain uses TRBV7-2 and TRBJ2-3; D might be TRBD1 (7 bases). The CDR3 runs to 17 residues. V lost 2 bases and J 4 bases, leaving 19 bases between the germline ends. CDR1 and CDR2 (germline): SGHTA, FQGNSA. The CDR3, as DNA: TGTGCCAGCAGCTTAAGCCCCCCAGGGGGGTTCGCAGATACGCAGTATTTT. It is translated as CASSLSPPGGFADTQYF.

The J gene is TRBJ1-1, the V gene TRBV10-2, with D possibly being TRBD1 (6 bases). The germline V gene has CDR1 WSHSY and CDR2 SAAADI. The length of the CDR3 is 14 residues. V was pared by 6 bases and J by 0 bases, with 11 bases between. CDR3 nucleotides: TGCGCCAGCAGATTAGACAGGATGAACACTGAAGCTTTCTTT. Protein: CASRLDRMNTEAFF.

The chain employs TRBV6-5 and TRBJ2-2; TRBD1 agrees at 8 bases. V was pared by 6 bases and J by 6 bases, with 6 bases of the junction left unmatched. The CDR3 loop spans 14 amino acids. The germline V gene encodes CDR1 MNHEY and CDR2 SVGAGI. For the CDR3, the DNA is TGTGCCAGCAGGAGACAGGGGCGGTCCGGGGAGCTGTTTTTT. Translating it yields CASRRQGRSGELFF.

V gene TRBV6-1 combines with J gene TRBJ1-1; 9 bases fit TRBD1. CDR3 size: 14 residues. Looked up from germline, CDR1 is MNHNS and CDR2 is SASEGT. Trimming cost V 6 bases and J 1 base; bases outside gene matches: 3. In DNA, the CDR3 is TGTGCCAGCAGGGAGACAGGGGGGAACACTGAAGCTTTCTTT. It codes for CASRETGGNTEAFF.

The CDR3 loop reads CASGATSTYDEQFF. Here the CDR3 DNA reads TGTGCCAGCGGCGCGACTAGCACATATGATGAGCAGTTCTTC. The V gene is TRBV7-2, the J gene TRBJ2-1; TRBD2 aligns across 7 bases. Germline V gene sequence: CDR1 SGHTA, CDR2 FQGNSA. The CDR3 has 14 amino acids. The junction had 12 bases not matched to a gene; V was cut back by 8 bases and J by 8 bases.

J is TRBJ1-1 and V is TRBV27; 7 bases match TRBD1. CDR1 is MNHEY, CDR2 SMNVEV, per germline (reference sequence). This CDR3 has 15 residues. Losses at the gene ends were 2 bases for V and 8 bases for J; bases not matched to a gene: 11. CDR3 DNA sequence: TGTGCCAGCAGTTTAGGGAGACAGGGCCGCCGAGAAGCTTTCTTT. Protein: CASSLGRQGRREAFF.

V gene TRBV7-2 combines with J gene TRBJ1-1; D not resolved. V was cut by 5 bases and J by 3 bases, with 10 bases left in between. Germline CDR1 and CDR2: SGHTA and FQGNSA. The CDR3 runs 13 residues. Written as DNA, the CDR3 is TGTGCCAGCAGCCTCTTTGGGGACACTGAAGCTTTCTTT. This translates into CASSLFGDTEAFF.

The CDR3 region is CASSIVQGWSNQPQHF. In DNA, the CDR3 is TGTGCCAGTAGTATAGTCCAGGGATGGAGCAATCAGCCCCAGCATTTT. The V gene is TRBV19, the J gene TRBJ1-5; possible D gene TRBD1, 5 bases. Trimming pared 1 base from V and 1 base from J, leaving 11 bases between. The germline gives CDR1 LNHDA, CDR2 SQIVND (reference sequence). The CDR3 has 16 amino acids. Complete variable domain (other parts from reference TRBV19 and TRBJ1-5): DGGITQSPKYLFRKEGQNVTLSCEQNLNHDAMYWYRQDPGQGLRLIYYSQIVNDFQKGDIAEGYSVSREKKESFPLTVTSAQKNPTAFYLCASSIVQGWSNQPQHFGDGTRLSIL.

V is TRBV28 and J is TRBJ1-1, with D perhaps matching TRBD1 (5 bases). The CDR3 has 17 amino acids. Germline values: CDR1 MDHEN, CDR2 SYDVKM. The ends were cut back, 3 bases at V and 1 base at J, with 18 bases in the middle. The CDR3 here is CASSFLEGRDQNTEAFF. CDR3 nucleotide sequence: TGTGCCAGCAGTTTCTTGGAGGGTCGGGACCAGAACACTGAAGCTTTCTTT.

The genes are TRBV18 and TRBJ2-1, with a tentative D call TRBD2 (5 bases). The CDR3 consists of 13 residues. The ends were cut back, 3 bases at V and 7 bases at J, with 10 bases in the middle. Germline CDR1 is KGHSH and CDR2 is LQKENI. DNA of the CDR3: TGTGCCAGCTCACCCTATGGACTGAATGAGCAGTTCTTC. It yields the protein CASSPYGLNEQFF.

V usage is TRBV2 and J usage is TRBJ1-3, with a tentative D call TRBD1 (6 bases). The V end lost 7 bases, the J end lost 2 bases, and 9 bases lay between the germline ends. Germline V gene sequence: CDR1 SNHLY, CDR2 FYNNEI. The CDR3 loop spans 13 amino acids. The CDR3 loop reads CASTQGTGNTIYF. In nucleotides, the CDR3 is TGTGCCAGCACACAGGGTACTGGAAACACCATATATTTT.

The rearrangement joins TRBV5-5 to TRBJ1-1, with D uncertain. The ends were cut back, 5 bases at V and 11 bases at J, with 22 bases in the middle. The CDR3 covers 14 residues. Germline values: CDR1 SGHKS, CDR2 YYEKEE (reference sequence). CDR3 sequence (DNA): TGTGCCAGCAGTACCGGGCCACTAACACAACGGGCTTTCTTT. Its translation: CASSTGPLTQRAFF.

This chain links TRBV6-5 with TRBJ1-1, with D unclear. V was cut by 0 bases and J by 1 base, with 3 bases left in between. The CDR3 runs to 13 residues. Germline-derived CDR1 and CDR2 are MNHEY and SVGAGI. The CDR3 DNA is TGTGCCAGCAGTTACTCAACGAACACTGAAGCTTTCTTT. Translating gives CASSYSTNTEAFF.

Written as DNA, the CDR3 is TGTGCCAGCTCACCGGCGGGCTATCAAGAGACCCAGTACTTC. It codes for CASSPAGYQETQYF. The chain links TRBV18 to TRBJ2-5; D perhaps matches TRBD2 (5 bases). With 3 bases removed from V and 2 bases from J, the gap between germline ends came to 10 bases. There are 14 residues in the CDR3. The V gene's germline CDR1 is KGHSH and CDR2 LQKENI.